In this sample, the clone carrying this TCR beta chain turned up once. The CDR3 is made up of 15 amino acids. CDR1 SGDLS and CDR2 YYNGEE come from the germline V gene. Between the trimmed V and J ends, which lost 4 bases and 9 bases, there was a span of 20 bases. This sample was included in a study of blood T cell repertoires in COVID-19. Data came from immunoSEQ multiplex PCR; TCRdb stores just in-frame clones and leaves some out. The repertoire holds approximately 300,000 clones, with 83% as singletons. V and J are TRBV9 and TRBJ2-1, with D possibly matching TRBD2 (6 bases). The sequenced sample was peripheral blood. This clonotype originated in a woman aged 50 to 60 with acute or convalescent COVID-19. This CDR3 is CASSPLGGEGAEQFF. The CDR3 nucleotides read TGTGCCAGCAGCCCCCTCGGCGGGGAAGGGGCTGAGCAGTTCTTC.